This T cell receptor (beta chain) is from a study of cytotoxic CD8 clonotypes in ibrutinib-treated CLL. Study at large: Overall, about 25 responses were partial and 2 complete; following median around 68 months, about 15 patients stayed remitted and 12 progressed.

Generated by immunoSEQ multiplex PCR, the TCRdb table keeps only in-frame clones and is missing some. Among 110,000 to 150,000 clones, around 77% were seen once, and the ten largest hold 25% to 35%. Germline CDR1 is GTSNPN and CDR2 is SVGIG (reference sequence). The CDR3 sequence is 15 residues long. V was clipped by 2 bases and J by 10 bases, with 18 bases between them. This clone was counted a single time. This chain connects TRBV30 to TRBJ1-6; tentatively, D is TRBD1 (6 bases). This clonotype was sampled from a human donor with chronic lymphocytic leukemia. The source material was PBMCs, sampled after 12 months of ibrutinib treatment. CDR3 DNA: TGTGCCTGGAGTAAGGGAGGGGGTACAGGCTCACCCCTCCACTTT. This codes for CAWSKGGGTGSPLHF.